A selection of T cell receptor beta chains follows, all from one sample in a study of T cells in Graves' hyperthyroidism and ophthalmopathy. TCRdb passed the multiplex PCR reads through MiXCR, listing each CDR3 protein once. The sample includes hundreds of thousands of distinct CDR3 sequences, around 13% seen only once; the top ten take around 13%. Sequenced: blood. These receptors were collected from a woman in her forties with Graves' hyperthyroidism. Each CDR3 is given with its conserved first and last residue. D genes are given only for firm matches. Size values are once, few and many counts, or a class for expanded clones, and some rows have none.

.	TRBV10-3	.	TRBJ1-2	TGTGCCATCAATGCAGGGCTTAACTATGGCTACACCTTC	CAINAGLNYGYTF
.	TRBV4-2	.	TRBJ1-5	TGTGCCAGCAGCTTACCCGGAGTGGGTCAGCCCCAGCATTTT	CASSLPGVGQPQHF
many	TRBV20-1	.	TRBJ2-7	TGCAGTGCTGTAAAGGGGGACGGTCTCGAGCAGTACTTC	CSAVKGDGLEQYF
many	TRBV7-2	.	TRBJ2-2	TGTGCCAGCAGCTTAGAGGGGCGATTGACCGGGGAGCTGTTTTTT	CASSLEGRLTGELFF
.	TRBV6-1	.	TRBJ2-7	TGTGCCAGCAGTGAAGGGGGCGGTAACTACAATGAGCAGTACTTC	CASSEGGGNYNEQYF
.	TRBV12-3/TRBV12-4	.	TRBJ2-3	TGTGCCAGCAGTATGACAGGTGGGGATACGCAGTATTTT	CASSMTGGDTQYF
many	TRBV27	TRBD2	TRBJ2-7	TGTGCCAGCAGACCAGGTTCGCGGGAGGCTCCCTACGAGCAGTACTTC	CASRPGSREAPYEQYF
.	TRBV7-3	.	TRBJ2-2	TGTGCCAGCAGCTTCCCTAGCGGGGAGCTGTTTTTT	CASSFPSGELFF
.	TRBV6-1	TRBD1	TRBJ2-1	TGTGCCAGCAGTGAATTCGGGTTAGGGACAGGGCGCGATGAGCAGTTCTTC	CASSEFGLGTGRDEQFF
many	TRBV27	.	TRBJ1-1	TGTGCCAGCAGTTTAGGGGTGGAGAACACTGAAGCTTTCTTT	CASSLGVENTEAFF
.	TRBV29-1	.	TRBJ1-2	TGCAGCGTTGAAGAGCGACAGAAGTATGGCTACACCTTC	CSVEERQKYGYTF
.	TRBV11-3	TRBD2	TRBJ2-7	TGTGCCAGCAGAGACCTAGCGGGGAACGAGCAGTACTTC	CASRDLAGNEQYF
few	TRBV28	TRBD1	TRBJ2-5	TGTGCCAGCAGTTTATGGGGAACAGGGGGCACGAGGGAGACCCAGTACTTC	CASSLWGTGGTRETQYF
many	TRBV2	TRBD1	TRBJ2-1	TGTGCCAGCAGTTCCGGGACAGGGGTTTACAATGAGCAGTTCTTC	CASSSGTGVYNEQFF
.	TRBV20-1	TRBD1	TRBJ2-2	TGCAGTGCGGGCACAGGGGGTATCACCGGGGAGCTGTTTTTT	CSAGTGGITGELFF
few	TRBV30	.	TRBJ2-5	TGTGCCTGGAGTGGGGGTAGCGTGGCACAAGAGACCCAGTACTTC	CAWSGGSVAQETQYF
many	TRBV6-1	.	TRBJ1-5	TGTGCCAGCAGTCAGTACAGGAATAGCAATCAGCCCCAGCATTTT	CASSQYRNSNQPQHF
few	TRBV7-9	.	TRBJ2-3	TGTGCCAGCAGCTATCTTCAAACCGATGCGCAGTATTTT	CASSYLQTDAQYF
many	TRBV11-2	.	TRBJ2-5	TGTGCCAGCAGGTTGCGATCGGGACAGCGGGGAGAGACCCAGTACTTC	CASRLRSGQRGETQYF
.	TRBV6-2/TRBV6-3	TRBD2	TRBJ2-1	TGTGCCAGCAGGAAAGGGCCTAGCGGGAGTGAGCAGTTCTTC	CASRKGPSGSEQFF
many	TRBV28	.	TRBJ1-2	TGTGCCAGCAGGCGCACAGGGAATAACTATGGCTACACCTTC	CASRRTGNNYGYTF
few	TRBV19	TRBD1	TRBJ2-1	TGTGCCAGTAGTAAAGACAGGGCTGAGCAGTTCTTC	CASSKDRAEQFF
few	TRBV14	.	TRBJ2-7	TGTGCCAGCAGCCTTAAGTCCGAGCAGTACTTC	CASSLKSEQYF
many	TRBV5-1	TRBD1	TRBJ2-2	TGCGCCAGCAGCCCCGGGACAGGGAACACCGGGGAGCTGTTTTTT	CASSPGTGNTGELFF
few	TRBV2	.	TRBJ1-5	TGTGCCAGCAGTGACATACACCTTTATAGCAATCAGCCCCAGCATTTT	CASSDIHLYSNQPQHF
few	TRBV27	TRBD2	TRBJ2-1	TGTGCCAGCAGTCCCCGACTAGCGGTGATCCCGAGCTCCTACAATGAGCAGTTCTTC	CASSPRLAVIPSSYNEQFF
many	TRBV7-6	.	TRBJ2-7	TGTGCCAGCAGCTTACTGGCAGGGGATTACCACGAGCAGTACTTC	CASSLLAGDYHEQYF
few	TRBV20-1	.	TRBJ2-6	TGCAGTGCTAGGGGCGCTGGGGCCAACGTCCTGACTTTC	CSARGAGANVLTF
many	TRBV15	.	TRBJ2-2	TGTGCCACCAGCAGAGTAATTTTGGTAGACAGGAGAAACACCGGGGAGCTGTTTTTT	CATSRVILVDRRNTGELFF
few	TRBV9	TRBD1	TRBJ2-1	TGTGCCAGCAGCGTCGGACAGGAGCCTAATGAGCAGTTCTTC	CASSVGQEPNEQFF
.	TRBV2	.	TRBJ2-5	TGTGCCAGCAGTGGAGAGACCCAGCACTTC	CASSGETQHF
many	TRBV7-2	TRBD2	TRBJ2-7	TGTGCCAGCAGCTTAGTCGGGACTAGCGGGACCAGCGAGCAGTACTTC	CASSLVGTSGTSEQYF
few	TRBV4-1	TRBD1	TRBJ2-5	TGCGCCAGCAGCCAAGAACCGCCGGGACAGGGGCGAGAGACCCAGTACTTC	CASSQEPPGQGRETQYF
many	TRBV5-1	.	TRBJ2-3	TGCGCCAGCAGCTTGGACGGACTGGGGTCAATTACGCAGTATTTT	CASSLDGLGSITQYF
.	TRBV5-1	.	TRBJ1-1	TGCGCCAGCAGCCCCGGATTGCTGAGCACTGAAGCTTTCTTT	CASSPGLLSTEAFF
.	TRBV5-1	.	TRBJ2-1	TGCGCCAGCAGCTTGGAAAGCCACTCCTACAATGAGCAGTTCTTC	CASSLESHSYNEQFF
.	TRBV6-1	TRBD1	TRBJ1-3	TGTGCCAGCAGTACACACAAACAGGGGTGGGAAAACACCATATATTTT	CASSTHKQGWENTIYF
.	TRBV18	TRBD1	TRBJ1-5	TGTGCCAGCTCACCCCAACAGGGGGCAGGGAATCAGCCCCAGCATTTT	CASSPQQGAGNQPQHF
few	TRBV10-3	TRBD2	TRBJ2-3	TGTGCCATCAGTGAGTCCCGACGGCGGGAGAGTGGTGCGACAGATACGCAGTATTTT	CAISESRRRESGATDTQYF
many	TRBV5-1	.	TRBJ2-1	TGCGCCAGCAGCTGGGTACGAAACGCCTACAATGAGCAGTTCTTC	CASSWVRNAYNEQFF
.	TRBV29-1	.	TRBJ2-1	TGCAGCGTCACCTCTAACTCCATTTTCTACAATGAGCAGTTCTTC	CSVTSNSIFYNEQFF
many	TRBV12-3/TRBV12-4	.	TRBJ1-2	TGTGCCAGCGGATTGGTTACGGGGGGCTACACCTTC	CASGLVTGGYTF
.	TRBV5-6	TRBD2	TRBJ2-2	TGTGCCAGCAGCCCGGCCGCGGGAGGAGGAACCGGGGAGCTGTTTTTT	CASSPAAGGGTGELFF
many	TRBV2	TRBD1	TRBJ2-7	TGTGCCAGCAGTTTGGCCAGGGGGCTGGGAGAGCAGTACTTC	CASSLARGLGEQYF
.	TRBV4-1	.	TRBJ1-1	TGCGCCAGCAGCCCCATAAGGGGTGGGAACACTGAAGCTTTCTTT	CASSPIRGGNTEAFF
many	TRBV10-3	.	TRBJ1-1	TGTGCCATCAGGAGTACAGGATCCCCGAACACTGAAGCTTTCTTT	CAIRSTGSPNTEAFF
.	TRBV27	TRBD2	TRBJ2-1	TGTGCCAGCAGCGGGGGGGGCTCCCCCGGGGATGAGCAGTTCTTC	CASSGGGSPGDEQFF
.	TRBV30	.	TRBJ1-3	TGTGCCTGGAACCGCGACAGCTACTCTGGAAACACCATATATTTT	CAWNRDSYSGNTIYF